The rows below give T cell receptor beta chains drawn from one sample of a study of blood T cell repertoires in COVID-19. Sequencing was performed with immunoSEQ multiplex PCR; in TCRdb, only in-frame clones are kept and a portion is missing. This table holds about 210,000 clones, roughly 85% found once. Specimen: peripheral blood. The receptors originated from a man aged 45 to 65 with COVID-19, enrolled during active disease. The CDR3 runs from the conserved cysteine through the conserved F or W. The order of the fields is V gene, clone size, J gene, D gene, CDR3 DNA, CDR3 protein. A D gene is named only where the DNA matches it firmly. Only part of the rows carry a size: once, few, many, or a class if the clone is expanded.

v_call: TRBV12-3/TRBV12-4; clone_size: NA; j_call: TRBJ2-1; d_call: NA; cdr3_nt: TGTGCCAGCAGGCGACAGCCGAGCAATGAGCAGTTCTTC; cdr3_aa: CASRRQPSNEQFF
v_call: TRBV11-2; clone_size: NA; j_call: TRBJ2-5; d_call: NA; cdr3_nt: TGTGCCAGCAGCTTAAGGAGGCAAGAGACCCAGTACTTC; cdr3_aa: CASSLRRQETQYF
v_call: TRBV7-9; clone_size: few; j_call: TRBJ2-5; d_call: NA; cdr3_nt: TGTGCCAGCAGCTTAGGGTCAGGGGGGGAGACCCAGTACTTC; cdr3_aa: CASSLGSGGETQYF
v_call: TRBV5-4; clone_size: NA; j_call: TRBJ1-4; d_call: NA; cdr3_nt: TGTGCCAGCAGCTCTAAAGAGACTAATGAAAAACTGTTTTTT; cdr3_aa: CASSSKETNEKLFF
v_call: TRBV7-6; clone_size: NA; j_call: TRBJ2-5; d_call: TRBD2; cdr3_nt: TGTGCCAGCAGCTTAGATAAGCTAGCGGGGGGGCCGGAGACCCAGTACTTC; cdr3_aa: CASSLDKLAGGPETQYF
v_call: TRBV18; clone_size: NA; j_call: TRBJ2-5; d_call: TRBD1; cdr3_nt: TGTGCCAGCTCACCCTCGGACAGGGAACAAGAGACCCAGTACTTC; cdr3_aa: CASSPSDREQETQYF
v_call: TRBV4-1; clone_size: NA; j_call: TRBJ2-7; d_call: NA; cdr3_nt: TGCGCCAGCAGCCAAGGACCTACAGCCTACGAGCAGTACTTC; cdr3_aa: CASSQGPTAYEQYF
v_call: TRBV4-3; clone_size: NA; j_call: TRBJ2-2; d_call: NA; cdr3_nt: TGCGCCAGCAGCCAAGATGCAACAGGGATGAACACCGGGGAGCTGTTTTTT; cdr3_aa: CASSQDATGMNTGELFF
v_call: TRBV7-8; clone_size: NA; j_call: TRBJ2-7; d_call: TRBD1; cdr3_nt: TGTGCCAGCAGCTCCCCCGGGACAGGGTACCACGAGCAGTACTTC; cdr3_aa: CASSSPGTGYHEQYF
v_call: TRBV4-2; clone_size: NA; j_call: TRBJ2-1; d_call: NA; cdr3_nt: TGTGCCAGCAGCCAAGATCTCAGGACTACGTCCTACAATGAGCAGTTCTTC; cdr3_aa: CASSQDLRTTSYNEQFF
v_call: TRBV6-5; clone_size: NA; j_call: TRBJ1-6; d_call: TRBD1; cdr3_nt: TGTGCCAGCAGTTTATCCACAGGGGGGACTAATTCACCCCTCCACTTT; cdr3_aa: CASSLSTGGTNSPLHF
v_call: TRBV4-2; clone_size: once; j_call: TRBJ1-2; d_call: NA; cdr3_nt: TGTGCCAGCAGCCAAGATCTGGGGGCTTTGTGGTATGGCTACACCTTC; cdr3_aa: CASSQDLGALWYGYTF
v_call: TRBV16; clone_size: NA; j_call: TRBJ2-1; d_call: TRBD1; cdr3_nt: TGTGCCAGCAGCAAAATACCCGACTACGGACAGGGTAGTTACAATGAGCAGTTCTTC; cdr3_aa: CASSKIPDYGQGSYNEQFF